This T cell receptor beta chain was sequenced during a study of technical replicates of blood from four donors. Method: immunoSEQ multiplex PCR; TCRdb's copy keeps in-frame clones and lacks some. The data contain tens of thousands of clones, more than 90% of them singletons. Germline values: CDR1 SGHRS, CDR2 YFSETQ. The CDR3 has 13 residues. The V end lost 3 bases, the J end lost 0 bases, and 7 bases lay between the germline ends. What was sequenced was T cells isolated from PBMCs. The clonotype was recovered from a human donor in good health. The J gene is TRBJ2-7, the V gene TRBV5-1, with D unclear. This CDR3 is CASSSRDSYEQYF. Written as DNA, the CDR3 is TGCGCCAGCAGCTCTAGAGACTCCTACGAGCAGTACTTC. Using reference TRBV5-1 and TRBJ2-7 for the parts outside the CDR3, the full variable domain is KAGVTQTPRYLIKTRGQQVTLSCSPISGHRSVSWYQQTPGQGLQFLFEYFSETQRNKGNFPGRFSGRQFSNSRSEMNVSTLELGDSALYLCASSSRDSYEQYFGPGTRLTVT.